A single sample gave rise to the 15 T cell receptor beta chains below, sequenced in a study of T cells in localized non-small cell lung cancer (dated by TCRdb to 2019 to 2021). Library preparation employed the immunoSEQ multiplex PCR assay. As stored in TCRdb, this immuneACCESS dataset retains in-frame rearrangements with V and J assigned. A fraction of the clones does not appear; measured against another copy, unresolved V genes explain less than half of the discrepancy, and the remainder lacks a known reason. The sample profile shows approximately 150,000 clones; more than 70% of them were found once. The ten largest clones add up to roughly 1.8% of the sample. Sequenced here: peripheral blood, sampled before any cancer treatment. These receptors all come from a female donor over 55 with stage I lung adenocarcinoma.

The V and J genes are TRBV4-2 and TRBJ2-7; TRBD1 matches 7 bases. Germline loops: CDR1 LGHNA, CDR2 YNFKEQ. Losses at the gene ends were 7 bases for V and 7 bases for J; bases not matched to a gene: 13. The CDR3 length is 14 residues. In DNA, the CDR3 is TGTGCCAGCATCCCCCGAAGGGGGCTATGGGAGCAGTACTTC. Translated: CASIPRRGLWEQYF.

The gene calls are TRBV2 and TRBJ2-5; possibly TRBD1 or TRBD2 for D (5 bases each). The CDR3 sequence is 15 residues long. The germline CDR1 and CDR2 sequences are SNHLY and FYNNEI. Trimming removed 2 bases at V and 1 base at J, with 11 bases between. This chain's CDR3 is CASSESGAGQETQYF. In DNA form, the CDR3 reads TGTGCCAGCAGTGAATCCGGGGCCGGCCAAGAGACCCAGTACTTC. Supplemented by reference TRBV2 and TRBJ2-5, the full variable domain reads EPEVTQTPSHQVTQMGQEVILRCVPISNHLYFYWYRQILGQKVEFLVSFYNNEISEKSEIFDDQFSVERPDGSNFTLKIRSTKLEDSAMYFCASSESGAGQETQYFGPGTRLLVL.

The CDR3 loop is CASSFKGLGEKLFF. As DNA, the CDR3 is TGTGCCAGCAGTTTTAAAGGACTCGGCGAAAAACTGTTTTTT. The chain has TRBV28 and TRBJ1-4; no clear D gene. V lost 3 bases and J lost 8, with 13 bases in between. Germline CDR1 MDHEN, CDR2 SYDVKM. This CDR3 has 14 residues.

This rearrangement joins TRBV28 to TRBJ2-1; 7 bases are shared with TRBD2. The V gene's germline CDR1 is MDHEN and CDR2 SYDVKM. CDR3 length equals 15 residues. The trim removed 7 bases at V and 6 bases at J, leaving 12 bases unmatched. The CDR3 region is CASTSGAGRGNEQFF. The CDR3 DNA reads as TGTGCCAGCACCAGCGGAGCGGGAAGGGGCAATGAGCAGTTCTTC.

The rearrangement joins TRBV27 to TRBJ1-2, with 7 bases identical to TRBD1. V lost 2 bases and J lost 8; bases outside the gene matches: 5. The CDR3 loop spans 13 amino acids. Germline-derived CDR1 and CDR2 are MNHEY and SMNVEV (reference sequence). CDR3 coding DNA: TGTGCCAGCAGTTTACTGACAGGGCGAGGCTACACCTTC. It codes for CASSLLTGRGYTF.

This chain joins TRBV5-1 and TRBJ2-7; 9 bases map to TRBD2. With V trimmed by 0 bases and J by 3 bases, 10 bases remained unmatched. The CDR3 length is 17 residues. In germline, CDR1 is SGHRS, CDR2 YFSETQ. In DNA, the CDR3 is TGCGCCAGCAGCTTGGTACCCGGACTAGCGATTAACTACGAGCAGTACTTC. Encoded protein: CASSLVPGLAINYEQYF.

The chain recombines TRBV5-6 with TRBJ1-2; TRBD1 might be the D (6 bases). Trimming pared 2 bases from V and 8 bases from J, leaving 13 bases between. The germline CDR1 and CDR2 sequences are SGHDT and YYEEEE. The CDR3 contains 13 residues. CDR3 amino acids: CASSFAVGTGYTF. The CDR3 DNA is TGTGCCAGCAGCTTCGCCGTCGGGACAGGCTACACCTTC.

This sequence joins TRBV15 and TRBJ2-1; TRBD2 aligns across 16 bases. CDR3 length: 20 residues. Germline V lookup: CDR1 LNHNV, CDR2 YYDKDF (reference sequence). J lost 0 bases, V lost 1 base, and 6 bases had no gene match. DNA for the CDR3: TGTGCCACCAGCAGAGGCTCGGGACTAGCGGGAGGGAGCTCCTACAATGAGCAGTTCTTC. It encodes CATSRGSGLAGGSSYNEQFF.

The V gene is TRBV5-4, the J gene TRBJ2-3, with D perhaps TRBD1 (5 bases). Germline V gives CDR1 SGHNT, CDR2 YYREEE (reference sequence). V lost 4 bases and J 0 bases, leaving 12 bases between the germline ends. This CDR3 has 15 amino acids. CDR3 loop: CASSPRTLSTDTQYF. The CDR3 nucleotides read TGTGCCAGCAGCCCCAGGACACTGAGCACAGATACGCAGTATTTT.

A single count supports this clone. This chain uses TRBV29-1 with TRBJ2-7; 8 nucleotides agree with TRBD2. The CDR3 length is 13 residues. With V trimmed by 2 bases and J by 9 bases, 9 bases remained unmatched. Germline V CDR1 and CDR2: SQVTM, ANQGSEA. The CDR3 spells CSVEFSSGNRQYF. The CDR3 coding sequence is TGCAGCGTTGAATTTAGTAGCGGGAATCGGCAGTACTTC.

The genes are TRBV9 and TRBJ2-1; D is unclear. Germline V gives CDR1 SGDLS, CDR2 YYNGEE. The CDR3 extends over 16 amino acids. The V and J ends lost 4 bases and 5 bases respectively, with 19 bases between them. The CDR3, as DNA: TGTGCCAGCAGCCCCTCTGTGGCCCCGAAAGACAATGAGCAGTTCTTC. This translates into CASSPSVAPKDNEQFF.

The rearrangement joins TRBV5-1 to TRBJ1-4, with D possibly TRBD1 on 6 matching bases. This CDR3 comprises 15 residues. V gave up 2 bases and J gave up 2 bases, with 10 bases separating them. The germline V gene encodes CDR1 SGHRS and CDR2 YFSETQ. CDR3 amino acids: CASSLTGGTNEKLFF. The CDR3 nucleotides read TGCGCCAGCAGCTTAACCGGGGGCACTAATGAAAAACTGTTTTTT.

This clone appeared many times. The J gene is TRBJ2-7, the V gene TRBV7-9; 13 nucleotides match TRBD2. J gave up 4 bases and V 0 bases, and 6 bases lay outside the gene matches. Germline CDR1 and CDR2: SEHNR and FQNEAQ (reference sequence). The CDR3 sequence is 17 residues long. The CDR3 spells CASSLARLAGGLYEQYF. The CDR3 bases are TGTGCCAGCAGCTTAGCTCGACTAGCGGGAGGATTGTACGAGCAGTACTTC.

The chain carries TRBV18 and TRBJ2-2, with TRBD2 matching over 8 bases. In germline, CDR1 is KGHSH, CDR2 LQKENI. The junction had 6 bases not matched to a gene; V was cut back by 8 bases and J by 7 bases. The CDR3 extends over 13 amino acids. The CDR3 region is CASPSGSSGELFF. In DNA, the CDR3 is TGTGCCAGCCCGAGCGGGAGTAGCGGGGAGCTGTTTTTT.

The rearrangement joins TRBV7-2 to TRBJ2-7, with D perhaps being TRBD1 or TRBD2 (6 bases each). Germline V gene data show CDR1 as SGHTA and CDR2 as FQGNSA. V gave up 2 bases and J gave up 0 bases, with 11 bases separating them. The CDR3 loop spans 15 amino acids. DNA of the CDR3: TGTGCCAGCAGCTTAAGGGGGGCCTTCTCCTACGAGCAGTACTTC. Translated, it gives CASSLRGAFSYEQYF.